This T cell receptor (beta chain) was sequenced for a study of blood T cell repertoires in COVID-19 (dated by TCRdb to 2018 to 2021). In terms of the full investigation: Samples from collaborators originated in the United States, Italy and Spain and spanned both the acute and convalescent phases of COVID-19. Where available, HLA class I and class II types were obtained from metadata supplied by the sample provider rather than from assay-based typing. Subjects who had been exposed to COVID-19, were actively infected with it, or had recovered from it provided the deeply sampled blood TCRbeta repertoires that made up the dataset. The samples were drawn from the first 160 participants of the ongoing ImmuneRACE study and from some 1,300 subjects provided by 6 global collaborators. The prospective study material was composed of cDNA or gDNA derived from T cells, B-cell-depleted T cells, or PBMCs. The sample metadata nearly always contained a de-identified subject ID, COVID-19 status, age in years and sex. A freely available public database, intended as a resource for researchers studying the immune response to SARS-CoV-2, is where the repertoires were released.

Of note for this clone: What antigen it recognizes has not been identified. There are no base qualities to consult, and no much larger clone falls within one base.

TCRbeta CDR3 regions were amplified from genomic DNA using the immunoSEQ Assay, a bias-controlled multiplex PCR. Processing in the source paper ran as follows. The number of nucleated cells in each sample was estimated by amplification of reference gene primers within the assay. Sequence reads were collapsed and filtered to measure the absolute abundance of every unique TCRbeta CDR3 rearrangement. For each sample, productive Simpson clonality was calculated as the square root of Simpson's diversity index over productive rearrangements. This is the immuneACCESS table as TCRdb keeps it, with only in-frame sequences that have V and J called. A part of the clones is gone; compared with another copy, unresolved V genes explain less than half, and the rest is unexplained. That table supplies the V and J calls and clone size; D and trimming were determined from the DNA. The sample table contains about 230,000 clones; only one count was recorded for about 83% of them. The ten largest clones capture roughly 8.6% of the sample.

The CDR3 measures 16 amino acids from cysteine to phenylalanine. CDR3 DNA is the only sequence kept; it has 48 bases, read in frame from the first base. Trimming takes 4 bases off V and 6 bases off J; junction bases not matched to a gene: 5. Taken from the germline V gene, the CDR1 and CDR2 loops are SGHRS and YFSETQ. What the work shows at the level of the full study, not this receptor alone: Clinical and demographic metadata were provided uncurated, with the amount varying by source and participant.

Whole blood was collected in K2EDTA tubes by collaborating institutions according to the institutions' own protocols. Collaborator samples were shipped for TCRbeta analysis as frozen whole blood, isolated PBMCs, or DNA extracted from either sample type. The sequence joins TRBV5-1 to TRBJ2-2; TRBD2 agrees with 14 junctional bases. The specimen sequenced was peripheral blood. The TCR comes from a middle-aged man with active or convalescent COVID-19. The DNA sequence follows: TGCGCCAGCAGCCGCCCGGGACTAGCGGGGGCCGGGGAGCTGTTTTTT. Its protein reads: CASSRPGLAGAGELFF.